This T cell receptor beta chain appears in the sequencing data of a study of blood T cell repertoires in COVID-19. Study information: Samples came from the United States, Italy and Spain, spanning acute and convalescent COVID-19. T cells, B-cell-depleted T cells, or PBMCs provided the cDNA or gDNA that served as material.

Sequencing used immunoSEQ multiplex PCR; TCRdb keeps in-frame clones, though not all of them. The sample contains over 150,000 clones, roughly 83% of which appear only once. The ends lost 2 bases at V and 2 bases at J; junction bases unmatched: 2. The CDR3 length is 14 residues. Germline V gene lookup returns CDR1 MNHEY and CDR2 SVGAGI. The clonotype comes from a woman of 80 years or more with active or convalescent COVID-19. Specimen: peripheral blood. The rearrangement uses TRBV6-5 and TRBJ1-2; TRBD1 aligns across 7 bases. Written as DNA, the CDR3 is TGTGCCAGCAGTTACCGGGGACAGAACTATGGCTACACCTTC. As protein: CASSYRGQNYGYTF.